This T cell receptor (beta chain) stems from a study of cytomegalovirus exposure and HLA in healthy donors. This CDR3 has 13 residues. Germline assignment: CDR1 SGDLS and CDR2 YYNGEE. V lost 3 bases, J lost 11 bases, and 12 bases lay in between. Study findings and constraints: CMV serostatus alone was available as immune exposure information. Despite most TCR sequences being rare, some public TCRs occurred in many donors. Among CMV-associated TCR beta chains, most appeared HLA-restricted in a later analysis.

The primer mix had 60 Vbeta and 13 Jbeta primers. Sequencing used immunoSEQ multiplex PCR; TCRdb keeps in-frame clones, though not all of them. The sample has about 240,000 clones; more than 75% are singletons. Remarks on this clone: Its antigen is undetermined.

Sequenced: PBMCs. The chain joins TRBV9 to TRBJ2-6, with D uncertain. This receptor was identified in a girl under 10 years old in good health and CMV-seronegative. This CDR3 reads CASSGASRDVLTF. Here the CDR3 DNA reads TGTGCCAGCAGCGGCGCCTCACGGGACGTCCTGACTTTC.